The T cell receptor beta chain described here comes from a study of cytomegalovirus exposure and HLA in healthy donors. Overall study findings and caveats: Researchers reportedly found TCR beta sequences accurately predicted most subjects' HLA-A and HLA-B alleles.

The PCR had 60 Vbeta and 13 Jbeta primers. TCRdb's copy holds only in-frame clones and misses some; the assay was immunoSEQ multiplex PCR. Altogether around 70,000 clones are present, more than 80% being singletons, with the ten largest covering about 2.1%. The germline CDR1 and CDR2 sequences are SGHAT and FQNNGV. The CDR3 runs to 14 residues. V gave up 4 bases and J gave up 4 bases; unmatched junction bases: 5. As for this clone: Its antigen is as yet unknown.

This TCR derives from a woman aged 30 to 39 in good health and CMV-seronegative. Material: PBMCs. This chain joins TRBV11-2 and TRBJ1-1, with 8 positions matching TRBD1. In nucleotides, the CDR3 is TGTGCCAGCAGCTGGACGGGGACAGGCACTGAAGCTTTCTTT. It codes for CASSWTGTGTEAFF. Drawing the rest from reference TRBV11-2 and TRBJ1-1, the complete variable domain is EAGVAQSPRYKIIEKRQSVAFWCNPISGHATLYWYQQILGQGPKLLIQFQNNGVVDDSQLPKDRFSAERLKGVDSTLKIQPAKLEDSAVYLCASSWTGTGTEAFFGQGTRLTVV.